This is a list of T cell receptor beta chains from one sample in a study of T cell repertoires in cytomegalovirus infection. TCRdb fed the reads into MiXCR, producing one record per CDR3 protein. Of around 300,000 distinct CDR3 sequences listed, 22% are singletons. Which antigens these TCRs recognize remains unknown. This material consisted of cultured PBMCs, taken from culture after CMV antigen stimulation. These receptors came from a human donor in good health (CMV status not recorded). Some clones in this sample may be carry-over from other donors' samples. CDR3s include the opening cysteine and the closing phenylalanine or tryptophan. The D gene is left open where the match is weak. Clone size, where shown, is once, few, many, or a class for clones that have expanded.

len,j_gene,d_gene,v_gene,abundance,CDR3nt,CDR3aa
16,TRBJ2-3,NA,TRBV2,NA,TGTGCCAGCAGACCAAGGGGCGGGACCCAACACGATACGCAGTATTTT,CASRPRGGTQHDTQYF
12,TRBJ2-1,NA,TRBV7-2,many,TGTGCCAGCAGCTTAGTTCCCGGGGAGCAGTTCTTC,CASSLVPGEQFF
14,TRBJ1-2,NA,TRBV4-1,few,TGCGCCAGCAGCCGAGAGGATAGCTCGTACGGCTACACCTTC,CASSREDSSYGYTF
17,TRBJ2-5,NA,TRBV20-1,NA,TGCAGTGCTAGTATAGGGTTGTGGCGGAAGAGGGGGGAGACCCAGTACTTC,CSASIGLWRKRGETQYF
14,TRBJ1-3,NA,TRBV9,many,TGTGCCAGCAGCGTCGGGTCGTCTGGAAACACCATATATTTT,CASSVGSSGNTIYF
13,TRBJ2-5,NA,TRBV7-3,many,TGTGCCAGCAGCGGAGGGGCCGGAGGGACCCAGTACTTC,CASSGGAGGTQYF
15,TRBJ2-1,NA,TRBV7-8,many,TGTGCCAGCAGCTTAGCCCCGCGGCAGTACAATGAGCAGTTCTTC,CASSLAPRQYNEQFF
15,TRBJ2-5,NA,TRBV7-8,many,TGTGCCAGCAGCCTAACCCGGGACTTATTGGGGACCCAGTACTTC,CASSLTRDLLGTQYF
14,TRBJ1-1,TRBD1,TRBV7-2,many,TGTGCCAGCAGTAGGACAGGGGGCAAGTTTGAAGCTTTCTTT,CASSRTGGKFEAFF
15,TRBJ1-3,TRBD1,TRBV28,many,TGTGCCAGCAGCGGGGACAGGGGGCTTGGAAACACCATATATTTT,CASSGDRGLGNTIYF
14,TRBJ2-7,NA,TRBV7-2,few,TGTGCCAGCAGCTACGTGGGTGGGGCCTACGAGCAGTACTTC,CASSYVGGAYEQYF
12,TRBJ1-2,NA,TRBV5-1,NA,TGCGCCAGCAGCTCCGTCGGGCGAGGCTACACCTTC,CASSSVGRGYTF
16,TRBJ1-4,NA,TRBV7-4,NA,TGTGCCAGCAGCCCCATAGTTTTTGGGTTTAATGAAAAACTGTTTTTT,CASSPIVFGFNEKLFF
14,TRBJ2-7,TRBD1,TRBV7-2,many,TGTGCCAGCAGCTCGGACAGGGGATCCTACGAGCAGTACTTC,CASSSDRGSYEQYF
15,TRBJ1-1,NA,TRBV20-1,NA,TGCAGTGCTAGAGGGGCCTCGGGGGGGGACACTGAAGCTTTCTTT,CSARGASGGDTEAFF
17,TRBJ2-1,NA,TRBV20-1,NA,TGCAGTGCTAGAATTCTTTGGACCGAAAGCTCCTACAATGAGCAGTTCTTC,CSARILWTESSYNEQFF
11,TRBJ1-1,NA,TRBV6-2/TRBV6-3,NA,TGTGCCAGCATTACTAACACTGAAGCTTTCTTT,CASITNTEAFF
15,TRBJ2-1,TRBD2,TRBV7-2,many,TGTGCCAGCAGCCGTCCGGGACTACTCTACAATGAGCAGTTCTTC,CASSRPGLLYNEQFF
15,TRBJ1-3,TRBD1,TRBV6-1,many,TGTGCCAGCAGTGAAGGCAGGGGGCCTGGAAACACCATATATTTT,CASSEGRGPGNTIYF
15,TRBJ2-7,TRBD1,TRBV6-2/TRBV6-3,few,TGTGCCAGCACCCTAGATGGACAGGGGGCTCGGGAGCAGTACTTC,CASTLDGQGAREQYF
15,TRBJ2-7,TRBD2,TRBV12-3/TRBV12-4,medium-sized,TGTGCCAGCAGCTTAGCGGCTAGCGGGAGCTACGAGCAGTACTTC,CASSLAASGSYEQYF
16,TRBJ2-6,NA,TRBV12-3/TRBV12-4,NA,TGTGCCAGCAGTTTTGGAGCTTTCTCTGGGGCCAACGTCCTGACTTTC,CASSFGAFSGANVLTF
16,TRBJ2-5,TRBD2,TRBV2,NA,TGTGCCAGCAGTATCCCGACTAGCGGGATGGGAGAGACCCAGTACTTC,CASSIPTSGMGETQYF
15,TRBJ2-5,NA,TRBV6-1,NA,TGTGCCAGCAGTGAAGGAGGCGCTAGTCAAGAGACCCAGTACTTC,CASSEGGASQETQYF
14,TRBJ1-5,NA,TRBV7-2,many,TGTGCCAGCAGCTTATTTACCCGCAATCAGCCCCAGCATTTT,CASSLFTRNQPQHF
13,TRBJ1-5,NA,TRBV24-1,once,TGTGCCACCAGTGTAGGTGTTGGAAGGCCCCAGCATTTT,CATSVGVGRPQHF
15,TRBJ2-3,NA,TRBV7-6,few,TGTGCCAGCAGCTTAGGGGGACACAGCACAGATACGCAGTATTTT,CASSLGGHSTDTQYF
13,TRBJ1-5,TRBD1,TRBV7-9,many,TGTGCCAGCAGCGGACGGGACAGGGGGCAGGTGCATTTT,CASSGRDRGQVHF
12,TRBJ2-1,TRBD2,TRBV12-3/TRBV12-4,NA,TGTGCCAGCAGCTCGACTAGCGGTGAGCAGTTCTTC,CASSSTSGEQFF
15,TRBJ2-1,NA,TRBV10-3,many,TGTGCCATCAGTGAACGGCAGGGGAATCTCAATGAGCAGTTCTTC,CAISERQGNLNEQFF
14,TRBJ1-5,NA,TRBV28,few,TGTGCCAGCACGGGAAACAGACGAGTCCAGCCCCAGCATTTT,CASTGNRRVQPQHF
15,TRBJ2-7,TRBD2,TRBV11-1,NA,TGTGCCAGCAGCGGTAGTCCAGCGGGAACCTACGAGCAGTACTTC,CASSGSPAGTYEQYF
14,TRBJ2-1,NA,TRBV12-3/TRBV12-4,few,TGTGCCAGCAGTTTATGGGGGCAGGGGAATGAGCAGTTCTTC,CASSLWGQGNEQFF
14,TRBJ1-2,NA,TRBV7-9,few,TGTGCCAGCAGCCCTACCTGGGACACCTATGGCTACACCTTC,CASSPTWDTYGYTF
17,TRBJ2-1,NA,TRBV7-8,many,TGTGCCAGCAGCTCATACTGGGACTGGAGCTCCTACAATGAGCAGTTCTTC,CASSSYWDWSSYNEQFF
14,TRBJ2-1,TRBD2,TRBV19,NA,TGTGCCAGTAGTCCCACTAGCGGGAGAGCTGAGCAGTTCTTC,CASSPTSGRAEQFF
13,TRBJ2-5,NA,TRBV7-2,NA,TGTGCCAGCCAGGGGGGCCGGGGAGAGACCCAGTACTTC,CASQGGRGETQYF
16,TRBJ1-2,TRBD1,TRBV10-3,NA,TGTGCCATCAGTGAACTACGGACAGGGGGGGACTATGGCTACACCTTC,CAISELRTGGDYGYTF
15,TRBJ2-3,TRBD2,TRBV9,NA,TGTGCCAGCAGCGTCCTAGCGGGGAGCACAGATACGCAGTATTTT,CASSVLAGSTDTQYF
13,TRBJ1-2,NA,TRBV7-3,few,TGTGCCAGCAGCTTAACCAAAGACTATGGCTACACCTTC,CASSLTKDYGYTF
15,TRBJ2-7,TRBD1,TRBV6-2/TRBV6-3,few,TGTGCCAGCAGTACGGACAGGGGGGGATCCTACGAGCAGTACTTC,CASSTDRGGSYEQYF
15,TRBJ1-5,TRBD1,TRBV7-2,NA,TGTGCCAGCAGCCCGCAGACAGGGTCAAATCAGCCCCAGCATTTT,CASSPQTGSNQPQHF
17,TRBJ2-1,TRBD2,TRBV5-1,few,TGCGCCAGCAGCTTGCCTACTATAGCGGGAGGTTACAATGAGCAGTTCTTC,CASSLPTIAGGYNEQFF
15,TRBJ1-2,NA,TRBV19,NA,TGTGCCAGTAGTACCGAGCAGGCTTATAACTATGGCTACACCTTC,CASSTEQAYNYGYTF
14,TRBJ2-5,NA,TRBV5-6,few,TGTGCCAGCAGCTCTGAGGGGCTAGGAGAGACCCAGTACTTC,CASSSEGLGETQYF
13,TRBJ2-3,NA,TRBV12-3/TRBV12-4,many,TGTGCCAGCAGCTTAGCTTCTACAGATACGCAGTATTTT,CASSLASTDTQYF
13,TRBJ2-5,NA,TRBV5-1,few,TGCGCCAGCAAATGGGACACCCAAGAGACCCAGTACTTC,CASKWDTQETQYF
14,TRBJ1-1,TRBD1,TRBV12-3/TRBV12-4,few,TGTGCCAGCACTCGGACAGGGTGGAGCACTGAAGCTTTCTTT,CASTRTGWSTEAFF
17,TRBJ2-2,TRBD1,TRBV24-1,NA,TGTGCCACCAGTGACCCGAGACAGGGAAATCGGACCGGGGAGCTGTTTTTT,CATSDPRQGNRTGELFF
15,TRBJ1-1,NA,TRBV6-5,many,TGTGCCAGCAGTCGTTGGGGGGGATTGAACACTGAAGCTTTCTTT,CASSRWGGLNTEAFF
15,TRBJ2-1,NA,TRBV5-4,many,TGTGCCAGCAGCCGACCATCAGGAGTCCGCAATGAGCAGTTCTTC,CASSRPSGVRNEQFF
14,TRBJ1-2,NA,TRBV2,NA,TGTGCCAGCAGGTTACAGGGAGGGAACTATGGCTACACCTTC,CASRLQGGNYGYTF